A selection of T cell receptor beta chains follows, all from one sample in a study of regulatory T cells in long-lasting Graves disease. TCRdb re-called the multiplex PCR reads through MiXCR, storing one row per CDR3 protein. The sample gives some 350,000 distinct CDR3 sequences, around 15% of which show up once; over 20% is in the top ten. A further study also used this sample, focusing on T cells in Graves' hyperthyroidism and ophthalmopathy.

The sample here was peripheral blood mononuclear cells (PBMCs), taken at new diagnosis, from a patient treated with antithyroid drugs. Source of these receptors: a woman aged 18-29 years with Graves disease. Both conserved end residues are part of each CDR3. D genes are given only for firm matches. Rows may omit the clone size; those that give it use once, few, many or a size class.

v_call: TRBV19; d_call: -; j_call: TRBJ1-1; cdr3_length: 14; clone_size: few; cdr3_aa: CASSIRSLGTEAFF; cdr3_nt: TGTGCCAGTAGTATTCGTTCCCTGGGCACTGAAGCTTTCTTT
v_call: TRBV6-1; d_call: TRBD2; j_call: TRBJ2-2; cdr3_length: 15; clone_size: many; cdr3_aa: CASSLGLANPGELFF; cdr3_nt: TGTGCCAGCAGCCTGGGACTAGCGAATCCCGGGGAGCTGTTTTTT
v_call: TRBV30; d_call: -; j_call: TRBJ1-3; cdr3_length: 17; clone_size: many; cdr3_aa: CAWTLSGGYTPGNTIYF; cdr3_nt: TGTGCCTGGACCCTTTCGGGGGGCTATACCCCTGGAAACACCATATATTTT
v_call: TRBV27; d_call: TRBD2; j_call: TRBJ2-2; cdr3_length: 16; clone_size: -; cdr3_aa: CASTRGAGGPTGELFF; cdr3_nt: TGTGCCAGCACCCGGGGAGCGGGGGGGCCGACCGGGGAGCTGTTTTTT
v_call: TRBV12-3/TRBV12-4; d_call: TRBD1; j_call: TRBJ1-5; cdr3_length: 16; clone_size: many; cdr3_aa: CASSLSPGQGGQPQHF; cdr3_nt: TGTGCCAGCAGTTTAAGTCCGGGACAGGGCGGTCAGCCCCAGCATTTT
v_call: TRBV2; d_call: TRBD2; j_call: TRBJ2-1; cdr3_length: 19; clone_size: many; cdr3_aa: CASSERGASGMLSYNEQFF; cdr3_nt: TGTGCCAGCAGTGAAAGAGGGGCTAGCGGGATGCTCTCCTACAATGAGCAGTTCTTC
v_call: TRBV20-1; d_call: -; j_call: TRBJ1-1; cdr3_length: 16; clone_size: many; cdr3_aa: CSARPVQVWANTEAFF; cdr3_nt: TGCAGTGCTAGACCAGTCCAGGTTTGGGCGAACACTGAAGCTTTCTTT
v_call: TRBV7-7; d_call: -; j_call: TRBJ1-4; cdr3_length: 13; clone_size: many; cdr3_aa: CASSRKRSEKLFF; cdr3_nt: TGTGCTAGCAGTCGGAAGCGGAGTGAAAAACTGTTTTTT
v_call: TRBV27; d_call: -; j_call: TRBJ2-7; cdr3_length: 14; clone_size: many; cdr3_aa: CASSPIDSGYEQYF; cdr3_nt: TGTGCCAGCAGTCCCATTGACAGTGGGTACGAGCAGTATTTC
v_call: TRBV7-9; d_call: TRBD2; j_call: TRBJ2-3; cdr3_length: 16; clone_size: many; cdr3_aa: CASSPTSGTGTDTQYF; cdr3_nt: TGTGCCAGCAGCCCGACTAGCGGGACCGGCACAGATACGCAGTATTTT
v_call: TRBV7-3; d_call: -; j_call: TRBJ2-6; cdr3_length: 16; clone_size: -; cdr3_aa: CASSHVRESGANVLTF; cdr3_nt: TGTGCCAGCAGCCACGTGAGGGAATCTGGGGCCAACGTCCTGACTTTC
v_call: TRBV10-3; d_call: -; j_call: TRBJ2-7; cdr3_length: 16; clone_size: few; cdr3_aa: CAISESPALDSYEQYF; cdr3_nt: TGTGCCATCAGTGAGTCGCCAGCGCTGGACTCCTACGAGCAGTACTTC
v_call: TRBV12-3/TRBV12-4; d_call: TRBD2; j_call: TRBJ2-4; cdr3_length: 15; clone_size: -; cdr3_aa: CASSSPSGARNIQYF; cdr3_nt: TGTGCCAGCAGTTCTCCTAGCGGAGCCAGAAACATTCAGTACTTC
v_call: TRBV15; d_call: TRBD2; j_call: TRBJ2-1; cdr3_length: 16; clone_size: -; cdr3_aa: CATSRGGAGGLGEQFF; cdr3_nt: TGTGCCACCAGCAGAGGGGGAGCGGGGGGGCTGGGTGAGCAGTTCTTC
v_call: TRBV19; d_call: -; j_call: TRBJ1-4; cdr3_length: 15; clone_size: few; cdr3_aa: CASTPMRATNEKLFF; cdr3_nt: TGTGCCAGTACCCCCATGAGGGCAACTAATGAAAAACTGTTTTTT
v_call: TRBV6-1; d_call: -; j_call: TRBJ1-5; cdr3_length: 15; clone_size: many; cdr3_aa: CASSDLHVSYQPQHF; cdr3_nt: TGTGCCAGCAGTGATTTACATGTGAGTTATCAGCCCCAGCATTTT
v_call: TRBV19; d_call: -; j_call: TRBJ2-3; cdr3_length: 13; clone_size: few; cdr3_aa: CASSHREPDTQYF; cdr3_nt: TGTGCCAGTAGTCACAGGGAACCAGATACGCAGTATTTT
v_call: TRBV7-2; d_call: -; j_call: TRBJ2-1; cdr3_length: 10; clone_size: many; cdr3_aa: CASRRRVLFF; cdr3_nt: TGTGCCAGCAGACGAAGGGTTCTGTTCTTC
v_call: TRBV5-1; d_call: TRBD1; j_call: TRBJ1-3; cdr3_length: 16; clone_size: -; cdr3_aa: CASSSGQGARGNTIYF; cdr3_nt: TGCGCCAGCAGCTCGGGGCAGGGGGCTAGAGGAAACACCATATATTTT
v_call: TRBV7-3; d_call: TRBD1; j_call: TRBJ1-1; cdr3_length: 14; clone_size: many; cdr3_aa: CASSIDRGNTEAFF; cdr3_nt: TGTGCCAGCAGCATAGACAGGGGGAACACTGAAGCTTTCTTT
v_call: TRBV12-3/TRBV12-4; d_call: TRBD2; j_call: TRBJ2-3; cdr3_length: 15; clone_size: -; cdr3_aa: CASRGLAERTDTQYF; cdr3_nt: TGTGCCAGCAGGGGACTAGCGGAGAGGACAGATACGCAGTATTTT
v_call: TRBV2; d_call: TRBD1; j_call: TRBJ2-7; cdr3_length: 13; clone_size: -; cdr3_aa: CASRDDRVGEQYF; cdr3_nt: TGTGCCAGCAGAGACGACAGGGTTGGCGAGCAGTACTTC